This T cell receptor (beta chain) was recorded in a study of CD4 T cells in relation to SARS-CoV-2 and coronaviruses. Whole-study context: After nine to eleven days of antigen culture, PBMC TCR beta CDR3s were sequenced. The HLA restriction of the shared crossreactive spike epitopes was mapped.

Clones were read by immunoSEQ multiplex PCR, and TCRdb kept only the in-frame ones, dropping some. The sample includes about 24,000 clones, around four fifths seen only once; the top ten take around 12%. The unexposed donors gave CD4+ T cells in about 2011-2018, prior to COVID-19. CD4+ T cells were isolated from the cells after 10 days of culture. Testing used SARS-CoV-2 S/N and four cold-coronavirus spikes on unexposed-donor CD4+ T cells, cells permitting. Cultures held under 2.5 million PBMCs per well with 9 to 10 IU/ml IL-2. Germline-derived CDR1 and CDR2 are KGHDR and SFDVKD. The CDR3 has 14 residues. V was pared by 5 bases and J by 2 bases, with 12 bases between. Turning to this clone: Its matching antigen is unknown.

The rearrangement links TRBV24-1 to TRBJ2-7; D is perhaps TRBD1 or TRBD2 (5 bases each). The source of this sequence is a human donor in good health. Source material: CD4+ T cells from PBMCs, cultured in vitro. CDR3 sequence: CATSGGTQAYEQYF. In nucleotides, the CDR3 is TGTGCCACCAGTGGGGGGACGCAAGCCTACGAGCAGTACTTC.